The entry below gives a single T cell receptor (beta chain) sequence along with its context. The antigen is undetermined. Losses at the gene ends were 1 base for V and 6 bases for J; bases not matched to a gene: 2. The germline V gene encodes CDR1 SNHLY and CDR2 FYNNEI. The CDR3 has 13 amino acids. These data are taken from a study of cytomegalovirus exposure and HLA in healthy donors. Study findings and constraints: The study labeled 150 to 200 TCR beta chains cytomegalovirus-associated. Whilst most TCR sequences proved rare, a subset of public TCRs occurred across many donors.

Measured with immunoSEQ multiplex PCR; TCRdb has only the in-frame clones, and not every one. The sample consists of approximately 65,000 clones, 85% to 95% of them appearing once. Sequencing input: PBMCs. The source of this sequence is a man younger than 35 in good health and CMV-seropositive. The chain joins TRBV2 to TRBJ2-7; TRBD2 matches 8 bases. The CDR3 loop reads CASSEVAGGEQYF. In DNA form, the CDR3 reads TGTGCCAGCAGTGAAGTTGCGGGAGGCGAGCAGTACTTC.